This T cell receptor beta chain is drawn from a study of blood T cell repertoires in COVID-19. Only in-frame clones appear in the TCRdb table, and some are missing; sequencing was by immunoSEQ multiplex PCR. Among fewer than 300,000 clones listed, about 91% were seen once. V dropped 2 bases and J dropped 7 bases, with 20 bases sitting between them. Germline lookup yields CDR1 MDHEN and CDR2 SYDVKM. CDR3 length: 16 residues. Those who participated ranged in age from about 18 to 89 years and resided in approximately 23 US areas. The source of this sequence is a woman aged 40 to 50 with acute COVID-19. V gene TRBV28 combines with J gene TRBJ2-5, with TRBD1 as a possible D gene (6 bases). Sequenced material: PBMCs or T cells enriched from blood (not recorded which). For the CDR3, the DNA is TGTGCCAGCAGTTTAGGGGGCTTGGGCAGCGGTGGGACCCAGTACTTC. Residues: CASSLGGLGSGGTQYF.